The entry that follows covers one TCR beta chain sequence. The antigen is not known. This record comes from a study of T cells in Graves' hyperthyroidism and ophthalmopathy. General observations from the study: Most clonotypes expanded in thyroid above 0.001 were likewise present in blood. Ophthalmopathy onset followed model prediction by a median roughly six months.

PBMCs were sourced from more than 9 ml fresh peripheral blood. The TCR beta CDR3 regions underwent amplification using RNA transcripts as the source. The HTBI set primed first-round TCR CDR3 RT-PCR. TCRdb fed the multiplex PCR reads into MiXCR, producing one record per CDR3 protein. The sample includes approximately 710,000 distinct CDR3 sequences, 15% to 20% of them seen just once. The V gene's germline CDR1 is LNHDA and CDR2 SQIVND (reference sequence). The CDR3 is made up of 17 amino acids. Unmatched junction bases numbered 12, after V lost 3 bases and J lost 8 bases. Sequencing was done on a sample of blood. This TCR came from a man in his fifties or sixties with Graves' hyperthyroidism. The chain recombines TRBV19 with TRBJ2-1; 11 bases line up with TRBD2. CDR3 DNA: TGTGCCAGTAGTATCGAGGCTAGCGGGAGGCCGGGGGATGAGCAGTTCTTC. It codes for CASSIEASGRPGDEQFF.